This T cell receptor (beta chain) was obtained from a study of blood T cell repertoires in COVID-19. About the research overall: Recovered status applied to Cohort 3 donors who had two consecutive negative PCRs. It also applied to those with clearance or with symptom resolution. Samples taken during acute and convalescent COVID-19 were collected in the United States, Italy and Spain.

Method: immunoSEQ multiplex PCR; TCRdb's copy keeps in-frame clones and lacks some. This table holds around 360,000 clones, 80% to 90% found once. The junction had 8 bases not matched to a gene; V was cut back by 3 bases and J by 5 bases. Germline V gene data show CDR1 as KGHSH and CDR2 as LQKENI. The CDR3 is made up of 15 amino acids. The age range of participants was 18 to 89 years, with residence in about two dozen US areas. This sequence joins TRBV18 and TRBJ2-5; the match to TRBD1 covers 8 bases. This clonotype was obtained from a man in his forties in a cohort exposed to, infected with or recovered from COVID-19 (not recorded which). The material sequenced was PBMCs or T cells enriched from blood (not recorded which). The CDR3: CASSPRTGSGETQYF. The CDR3 region has the DNA TGTGCCAGCTCACCCAGGACAGGGAGTGGGGAGACCCAGTACTTC.